This T cell receptor (beta chain) was recorded in a study of spatial heterogeneity in lung cancer. Findings of the study overall: The study found ubiquitous expanded tumor TCRs in blood more at resection than follow-up.

The CDR3 totals 14 residues. Trimming shortened V by 5 bases and J by 5 bases, and 15 bases separated the two germline ends. Per germline, CDR1 SEHNR and CDR2 FQNEAQ (reference sequence). Time point here: sample taken at primary tumor resection. Unsorted tumor, nontumor lung tissue or cryopreserved PBMC supplied the whole RNA. Every TCR cDNA molecule bore its own unique molecular identifier. TCRdb re-called the 5' RACE reads with MiXCR, one entry per CDR3 protein. The data contain roughly 91,000 distinct CDR3 sequences, 15% to 25% of them seen just once; the ten biggest clones take up about 6.8%. In its sample, this clonotype was seen many times. Antigen unknown.

The chain has TRBV7-9 and TRBJ1-1, with D possibly matching TRBD1 (5 bases). The sequence derives from a male donor with early-stage non-small cell lung cancer. Source: PBMCs, taken at surgery. The chain's CDR3 is CASSPGWGVTEAFF. The DNA of the CDR3 is TGTGCCAGCAGCCCAGGGTGGGGGGTTACTGAAGCTTTCTTT.